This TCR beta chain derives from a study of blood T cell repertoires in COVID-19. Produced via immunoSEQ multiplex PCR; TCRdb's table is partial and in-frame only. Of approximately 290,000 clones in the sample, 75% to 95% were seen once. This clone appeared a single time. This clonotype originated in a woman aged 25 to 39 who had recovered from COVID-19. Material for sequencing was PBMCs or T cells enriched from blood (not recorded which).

The CDR3 here is CASSTGQGLATTNEKLFF. The CDR3 coding sequence is TGTGCCAGCAGTACCGGACAGGGTCTTGCCACAACTAATGAAAAACTGTTTTTT. The chain combines TRBV28 with TRBJ1-4; 8 nucleotides line up with TRBD1. Germline CDR1 reads MDHEN; CDR2 reads SYDVKM. CDR3 length: 18 amino acids. After removal of 5 bases from V and 0 bases from J, the junction contained 11 bases not matched to a gene.